This record concerns one T cell receptor (beta chain) sequence. The antigen remains unidentified. These data originate in a study of shared clonotypes between healthy human individuals. Study-wide results and caveats: Relative to their counterparts shared across all four donors, non-shared clonotypes exhibited diminished generation probabilities.

The V gene's germline CDR1 is SGHVS and CDR2 FQNEAQ. The length of the CDR3 is 14 residues. With 0 bases removed from V and 0 bases from J, the gap between germline ends came to 4 bases. Libraries were prepared by immunoSEQ multiplex PCR; TCRdb keeps only in-frame clonotypes and omits some of them. This sample has more than 2,000,000 clones, with roughly 92% found just once. The sequencing input was naive CD4+ T cells sorted from blood. Subset reported: CD45RA+ positively selected. The source is a man between 18 and 29 years old in good health. The chain uses TRBV7-8 and TRBJ2-3; D not resolved. The CDR3 region is CASSLAHSTDTQYF. CDR3 sequence (DNA): TGTGCCAGCAGCTTAGCACACAGCACAGATACGCAGTATTTT.